The clone carrying this T cell receptor beta chain was recorded only once. In the original analysis: Reference gene primers were amplified, and this amplification served to estimate nucleated cell counts. Here immunoSEQ multiplex PCR was the method, and the copy in TCRdb shows in-frame clones only, minus some. Clone size and V and J calls were adopted from that table, with D and trimming inferred from the DNA. The sample yields roughly 130,000 clones, less than 90% seen once. The data stem from a study of blood T cell repertoires in COVID-19. Germline CDR1 and CDR2: MNHNY and SVGAGI (reference sequence). Unmatched junction bases numbered 7, after V lost 6 bases and J lost 4 bases. This CDR3 spans 14 amino acids.

The sequence derives from a woman in her twenties or thirties who had recovered from COVID-19. Sequencing used peripheral blood. This chain uses TRBV6-6 with TRBJ2-3, with TRBD2 identical over 7 bases. The CDR3 nucleotides read TGTGCCAGCAGAAAAGGACTAGAACCAGATACGCAGTATTTT. This gives the protein CASRKGLEPDTQYF.